This T cell receptor beta chain derives from a study of CD8 T cells in Susac syndrome. CDR1 is MNHEY, CDR2 SVGEGT, per germline. The CDR3 spans 16 residues. Trimming cost V 0 bases and J 6 bases; bases outside gene matches: 9. This clonotype was seen a handful of times. Its antigen is not identified. Findings of the study overall: In its TCR sequencing and HLA analysis, the study acknowledged that the number of individuals was relatively small.

After extraction with the RNeasy kit, about 0.5 to 1 ug of the RNA was reverse transcribed using random hexamers. TCR beta CDR3 was amplified by immunoSEQ covering 54 Vbeta and 13 Jbeta. TCRdb processed the immunoSEQ multiplex PCR reads anew with MiXCR; each CDR3 protein has one entry. This repertoire shows around 110,000 distinct CDR3 sequences, 94% found once; its top ten account for about 0.41%. This receptor was identified in a human donor with Susac syndrome. The J gene is TRBJ2-3, the V gene TRBV6-2 or TRBV6-3; 7 bases agree with TRBD2. Sequencing input: CD8+ T cells from PBMCs. In nucleotides, the CDR3 is TGTGCCAGCAGTTACTCTGAGCGGGGCGAGAGGGATACGCAGTATTTT. The encoded protein is CASSYSERGERDTQYF.